The rows below give T cell receptor beta chains drawn from one sample of a study of T cell responses to AZD1222 COVID-19 vaccine. Data came from immunoSEQ multiplex PCR; TCRdb stores just in-frame clones and leaves some out. The table includes 250,000 to 300,000 clones, around 93% detected once. Source: peripheral blood, taken 28 days after the second AZD1222 dose. Receptor source: an adult who received the AZD1222 COVID-19 vaccine. Both conserved end residues are trimmed from each CDR3.

CDR3aa,len,v_gene,j_gene
ASGLVRGERDTEAF,14,TRBV12-5,TRBJ1-1
ASSPPGAFYEQY,12,TRBV28,TRBJ2-7
ASSLFAGTANYGYT,14,TRBV4-3,TRBJ1-2
ASSSLLAGGTDTQY,14,TRBV3-1/TRBV3-2,TRBJ2-3
AWAFGGSSGNTIY,13,TRBV30,TRBJ1-3
AGRENTEAF,9,TRBV6-5,TRBJ1-1
ASSLDQIGGTTGELF,15,TRBV11-3,TRBJ2-2
ASSQSGRSYSGNTIY,15,TRBV16,TRBJ1-3
ASSYHSSSTDTQY,13,TRBV6-5,TRBJ2-3
ASSQTTGEGYT,11,TRBV4-2,TRBJ1-2
ASKGGKQF,8,TRBV28,TRBJ2-1
ASSPGQGAAYEQY,13,TRBV5-1,TRBJ2-7
ASSWPISGDTQY,12,TRBV6-6,TRBJ2-3
ASSLVGTSGRDEQF,14,TRBV28,TRBJ2-1
ASSQDQSSGGETQY,14,TRBV4-1,TRBJ2-5